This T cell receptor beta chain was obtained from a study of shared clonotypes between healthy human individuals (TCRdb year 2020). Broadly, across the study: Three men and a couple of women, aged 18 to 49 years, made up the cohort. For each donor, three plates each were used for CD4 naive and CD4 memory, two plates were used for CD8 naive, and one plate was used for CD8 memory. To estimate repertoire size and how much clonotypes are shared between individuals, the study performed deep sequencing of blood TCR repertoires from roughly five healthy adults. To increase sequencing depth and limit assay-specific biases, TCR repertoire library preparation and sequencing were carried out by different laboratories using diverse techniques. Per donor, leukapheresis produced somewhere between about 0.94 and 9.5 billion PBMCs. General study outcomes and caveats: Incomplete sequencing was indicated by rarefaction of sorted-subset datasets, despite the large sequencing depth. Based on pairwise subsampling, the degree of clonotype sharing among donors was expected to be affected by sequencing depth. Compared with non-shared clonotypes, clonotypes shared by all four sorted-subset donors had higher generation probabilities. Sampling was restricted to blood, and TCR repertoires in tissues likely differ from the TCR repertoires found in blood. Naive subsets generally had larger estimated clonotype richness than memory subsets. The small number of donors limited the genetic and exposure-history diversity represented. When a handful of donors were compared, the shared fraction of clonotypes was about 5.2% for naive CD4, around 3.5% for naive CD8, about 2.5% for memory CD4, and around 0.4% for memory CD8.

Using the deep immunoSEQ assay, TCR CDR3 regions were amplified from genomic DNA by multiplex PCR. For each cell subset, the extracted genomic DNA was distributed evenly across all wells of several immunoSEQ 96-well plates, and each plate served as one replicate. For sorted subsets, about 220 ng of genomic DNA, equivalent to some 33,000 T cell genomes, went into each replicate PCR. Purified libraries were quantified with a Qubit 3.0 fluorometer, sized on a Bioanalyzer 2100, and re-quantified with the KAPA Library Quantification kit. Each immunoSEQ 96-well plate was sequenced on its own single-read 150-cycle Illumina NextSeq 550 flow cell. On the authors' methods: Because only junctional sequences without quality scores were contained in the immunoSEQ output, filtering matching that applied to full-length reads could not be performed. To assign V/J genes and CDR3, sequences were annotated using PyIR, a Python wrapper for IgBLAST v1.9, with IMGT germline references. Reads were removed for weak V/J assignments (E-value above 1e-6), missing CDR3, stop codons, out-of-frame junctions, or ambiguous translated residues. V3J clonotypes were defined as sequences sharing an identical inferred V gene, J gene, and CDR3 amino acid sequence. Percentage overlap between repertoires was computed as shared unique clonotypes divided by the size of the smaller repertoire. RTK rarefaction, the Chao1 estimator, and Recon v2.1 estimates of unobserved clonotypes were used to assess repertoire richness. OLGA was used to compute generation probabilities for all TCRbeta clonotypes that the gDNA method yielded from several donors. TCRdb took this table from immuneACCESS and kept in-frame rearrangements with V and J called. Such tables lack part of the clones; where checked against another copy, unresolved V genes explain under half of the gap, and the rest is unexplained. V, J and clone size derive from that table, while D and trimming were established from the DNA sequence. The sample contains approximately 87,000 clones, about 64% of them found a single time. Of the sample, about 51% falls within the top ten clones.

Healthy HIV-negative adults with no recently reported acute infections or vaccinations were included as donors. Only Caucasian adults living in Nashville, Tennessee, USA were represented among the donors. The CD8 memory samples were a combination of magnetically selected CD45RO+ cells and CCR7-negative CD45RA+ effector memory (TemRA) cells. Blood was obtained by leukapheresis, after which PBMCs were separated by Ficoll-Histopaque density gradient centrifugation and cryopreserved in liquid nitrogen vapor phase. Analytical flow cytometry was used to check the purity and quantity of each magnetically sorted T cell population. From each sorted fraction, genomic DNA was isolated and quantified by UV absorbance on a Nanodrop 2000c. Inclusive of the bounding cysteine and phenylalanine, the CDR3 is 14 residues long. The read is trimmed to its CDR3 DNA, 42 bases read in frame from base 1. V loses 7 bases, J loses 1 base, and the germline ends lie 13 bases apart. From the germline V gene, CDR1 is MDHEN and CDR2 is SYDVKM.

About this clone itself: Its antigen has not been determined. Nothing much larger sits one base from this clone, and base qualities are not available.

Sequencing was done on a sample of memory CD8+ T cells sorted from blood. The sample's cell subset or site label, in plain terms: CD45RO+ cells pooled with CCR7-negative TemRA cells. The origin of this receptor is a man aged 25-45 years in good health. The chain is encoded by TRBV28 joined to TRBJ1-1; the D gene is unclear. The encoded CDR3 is CASISGRANTEAFF. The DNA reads TGTGCCAGCATCTCCGGACGGGCGAACACTGAAGCTTTCTTT.